This record covers a single T cell receptor (beta chain). These data originate in a study of identifying expanded T cells in peripheral blood. Profiling relied on immunoSEQ multiplex PCR, and the TCRdb table lists in-frame clones only, not all of them. The sample carries under 130,000 clones, roughly 91% recorded once. CDR3 length: 14 residues. Germline-derived CDR1 and CDR2 are MNHEY and SVGAGI. The J segment lost 5 bases and the V segment lost 5 bases, leaving 8 bases of the junction unmatched. This clonotype was sampled from a person aged 18-70 years in good health. The genes are TRBV6-5 and TRBJ2-7; 8 positions match TRBD1. The sample taken for sequencing was blood. In nucleotides, the CDR3 is TGTGCCAGCAGTCCCCTGACAGGGGCCCACGAGCAGTACTTC. The encoded protein is CASSPLTGAHEQYF.